A single sample gave rise to the 32 T cell receptor beta chains below, sequenced in a study of graft-versus-host responses after intestinal transplantation. TCRdb's copy holds only in-frame clones and misses some; the assay was immunoSEQ multiplex PCR. The sample yields 90,000 to 130,000 clones, 80% to 95% seen once. Their cognate antigens are unknown. The specimen comprised unstimulated CD8+ T cells sorted from spleen or lymph node cells, sampled before intestinal transplant. The receptors were gathered from a human donor who received an intestinal transplant.

V usage is TRBV2 and J usage is TRBJ1-3; D gene ambiguous. V was pared by 1 base and J by 0 bases, with 10 bases between. Per the germline V gene, CDR1 is SNHLY and CDR2 is FYNNEI. The CDR3 runs to 16 residues. CDR3 sequence: CASSEGTPGSGNTIYF. The CDR3 coding sequence is TGTGCCAGCAGTGAAGGTACACCAGGCTCTGGAAACACCATATATTTT.

The gene calls are TRBV7-8 and TRBJ2-3; D not certain. Per the germline V gene, CDR1 is SGHVS and CDR2 is FQNEAQ. Trimming pared 7 bases from V and 1 base from J, leaving 6 bases between. The CDR3 contains 12 residues. The CDR3 sequence: CASTPRTDTQYF. The CDR3 region has the DNA TGTGCCAGCACCCCTCGCACAGATACGCAGTATTTT.

The V gene is TRBV14, the J gene TRBJ1-2; the D is unclear. Looked up from germline, CDR1 is SGHDN and CDR2 is FVKESK. V lost 0 bases to trimming and J lost 8 bases, with 13 bases between them. The CDR3 is 14 residues long. Written as DNA, the CDR3 is TGTGCCAGCAGCCAAGATAACAGCCCCGGCGGCTACACCTTC. Its translation: CASSQDNSPGGYTF.

The rearrangement links TRBV4-1 to TRBJ1-2, with TRBD1 matching 9 bases. Germline-derived CDR1 and CDR2 are MGHRA and YSYEKL. The J segment lost 2 bases and the V segment lost 1 base, leaving 5 bases of the junction unmatched. CDR3 length: 16 amino acids. CDR3 coding DNA: TGCGCCAGCAGCCAAGGACTGGGGACAGGGAACTATGGCTACACCTTC. This translates into CASSQGLGTGNYGYTF.

The V and J genes are TRBV11-2 and TRBJ2-1; D gene unclear. CDR1 is SGHAT and CDR2 is FQNNGV in the germline V gene. This CDR3 contains 13 residues. V lost 3 bases, J lost 6 bases, and 9 bases lay in between. The CDR3 reads CASSLGPFNEQFF. The DNA for the CDR3 is TGTGCCAGCAGCTTGGGTCCTTTCAATGAGCAGTTCTTC. Drawing the rest from reference TRBV11-2 and TRBJ2-1, the complete variable domain is EAGVAQSPRYKIIEKRQSVAFWCNPISGHATLYWYQQILGQGPKLLIQFQNNGVVDDSQLPKDRFSAERLKGVDSTLKIQPAKLEDSAVYLCASSLGPFNEQFFGPGTRLTVL.

This rearrangement joins TRBV27 to TRBJ2-2, with D perhaps matching TRBD2 (6 bases). The CDR3 is 16 residues long. Germline V gene sequence: CDR1 MNHEY, CDR2 SMNVEV (reference sequence). V lost 4 bases to trimming and J lost 0 bases, with 12 bases between them. CDR3 DNA: TGTGCCAGCAGTTATCTAGCGAACCCGAACACCGGGGAGCTGTTTTTT. This translates into CASSYLANPNTGELFF.

This sequence joins TRBV7-9 and TRBJ2-5; D remains unclear. CDR1 SEHNR and CDR2 FQNEAQ come from the germline V gene (reference sequence). The CDR3 extends over 12 amino acids. The germline V and J ends were trimmed by 8 bases and 4 bases, with 11 bases remaining between them. CDR3 in amino acids: CASRVGTETQYF. CDR3 in DNA: TGTGCCAGCCGCGTGGGAACAGAGACCCAGTACTTC. The whole variable domain, remainder taken from reference TRBV7-9 and TRBJ2-5, is DTGVSQNPRHKITKRGQNVTFRCDPISEHNRLYWYRQTLGQGPEFLTYFQNEAQLEKSRLLSDRFSAERPKGSFSTLEIQRTEQGDSAMYLCASRVGTETQYFGPGTRLLVL.

The chain recombines TRBV6-5 with TRBJ2-2; 7 positions match TRBD1. Trimming at V came to 4 bases and at J to 7 bases, leaving 9 bases not matched to a gene. CDR1 is MNHEY, CDR2 SVGAGI, per germline. The CDR3 runs 15 residues. The CDR3: CASSSRTGQNGELFF. CDR3 bases: TGTGCCAGCAGTTCGCGGACAGGCCAAAACGGGGAGCTGTTTTTT.

The rearrangement joins TRBV7-9 to TRBJ2-1; tentative D call: TRBD1 (5 bases). The length of the CDR3 is 14 residues. V was shortened by 5 bases and J by 9 bases, with 17 bases between the two germline ends. CDR1 and CDR2 (germline): SEHNR, FQNEAQ (reference sequence). CDR3 coding DNA: TGTGCCAGCAGCCCTATGGGGCGGACCGGTGAGCAGTTCTTC. Its translation is CASSPMGRTGEQFF. Variable domain in full (rest from reference TRBV7-9 and TRBJ2-1): DTGVSQNPRHKITKRGQNVTFRCDPISEHNRLYWYRQTLGQGPEFLTYFQNEAQLEKSRLLSDRFSAERPKGSFSTLEIQRTEQGDSAMYLCASSPMGRTGEQFFGPGTRLTVL.

A word on this clone: The junction does not match germline at one end; this may be a read error. The CDR3 DNA reads TGTGCCAGCAGCTCCACGGGGGGTTACAGTTTAGCCTCCCAGGTCTTC. This gives the protein CASSSTGGYSLASQVF. This chain links TRBV7-9 with TRBJ2-1; 7 bases match TRBD2. Germline lookup yields CDR1 SEHNR and CDR2 FQNEAQ (reference sequence). The CDR3 spans 16 residues.

This clone was recorded only once. The chain is built from TRBV2 and TRBJ2-1; D is unresolved. Germline CDR1 and CDR2: SNHLY and FYNNEI. The CDR3 sequence is 11 residues long. The V and J ends lost 7 bases and 10 bases respectively, with 11 bases between them. Written as DNA, the CDR3 is TGTGCCAGCACCCCGCTGAACGAGCAGTTCTTC. This translates into CASTPLNEQFF.

This chain links TRBV5-6 with TRBJ2-7, with D uncertain. The germline V gene encodes CDR1 SGHDT and CDR2 YYEEEE. The length of the CDR3 is 13 residues. Trimming left V 4 bases short and J 1 base short, with 9 bases between. This CDR3 is CASSTGRSYEQYF. CDR3 DNA sequence: TGTGCCAGCAGCACGGGCCGGTCCTACGAGCAGTACTTC.

J is TRBJ1-6 and V is TRBV2; D is perhaps TRBD1 (5 bases). CDR3 length: 16 residues. Germline V lookup: CDR1 SNHLY, CDR2 FYNNEI. Trimming removed 3 bases from V and 0 bases from J, with 9 bases in between. Here the CDR3 reads CASSDGGSSYNSPLHF. The DNA for the CDR3 is TGTGCCAGCAGTGATGGGGGAAGCTCCTATAATTCACCCCTCCACTTT.

The CDR3 loop reads CASSVVGDSTYEQYF. The CDR3 nucleotides are TGTGCCAGCAGCGTAGTAGGGGATAGTACCTACGAGCAGTACTTC. The chain joins TRBV9 to TRBJ2-7; D possibly corresponds to TRBD1 (5 bases). The V gene's germline CDR1 is SGDLS and CDR2 YYNGEE. This CDR3 has 15 residues. V was clipped by 0 bases and J by 2 bases, with 12 bases between them. The variable domain in full, with the rest retrieved from reference TRBV9 and TRBJ2-7, is DSGVTQTPKHLITATGQRVTLRCSPRSGDLSVYWYQQSLDQGLQFLIQYYNGEERAKGNILERFSAQQFPDLHSELNLSSLELGDSALYFCASSVVGDSTYEQYFGPGTRLTVT.

This chain joins TRBV10-2 and TRBJ2-1; D is ambiguous. This CDR3 is 14 amino acids long. V gave up 6 bases and J gave up 1 base, with 10 bases separating them. Germline V CDR1 and CDR2: WSHSY, SAAADI. The CDR3 protein is CASREAESYNEQFF. The CDR3 nucleotides are TGCGCCAGCAGGGAAGCTGAATCCTACAATGAGCAGTTCTTC.

This clone was seen only once. J is TRBJ2-1 and V is TRBV7-9; TRBD2 aligns across 9 bases. After removal of 6 bases from V and 4 bases from J, the junction contained 4 bases not matched to a gene. This CDR3 region has 14 residues. Germline CDR1 is SEHNR and CDR2 is FQNEAQ (reference sequence). DNA of the CDR3: TGTGCCAGCAGGATAGCGGGAGCTTACAATGAGCAGTTCTTC. This translates into CASRIAGAYNEQFF.

V usage is TRBV7-3 and J usage is TRBJ2-7; D is undetermined. Germline assignment: CDR1 SGHTA and CDR2 FQGTGA. There are 13 residues in the CDR3. V was clipped by 2 bases and J by 5 bases, with 10 bases between them. The CDR3 is CASSLRNYHEQYF. Here the CDR3 DNA reads TGTGCCAGCAGCTTACGAAACTACCACGAGCAGTACTTC.

Here the CDR3 reads CASSGGDRGETQYF. CDR3 bases: TGTGCCAGCAGCGGAGGGGACAGGGGTGAGACCCAGTACTTC. This chain uses TRBV5-6 with TRBJ2-5; 10 bases fit TRBD1. After removal of 4 bases from V and 5 bases from J, the junction contained 5 bases not matched to a gene. Germline V gives CDR1 SGHDT, CDR2 YYEEEE. The CDR3 contains 14 residues. The variable domain in full, with the rest retrieved from reference TRBV5-6 and TRBJ2-5, is DAGVTQSPTHLIKTRGQQVTLRCSPKSGHDTVSWYQQALGQGPQFIFQYYEEEERQRGNFPDRFSGHQFPNYSSELNVNALLLGDSALYLCASSGGDRGETQYFGPGTRLLVL.

The rearrangement joins TRBV19 to TRBJ2-7; 7 positions match TRBD1. The V gene's germline CDR1 is LNHDA and CDR2 SQIVND (reference sequence). The ends lost 4 bases at V and 5 bases at J; junction bases unmatched: 5. There are 13 residues in the CDR3. CDR3 nucleotide sequence: TGTGCCAGTAGTACCATACAGGGGAACGAGCAGTACTTC. Amino acid sequence: CASSTIQGNEQYF.

The V call is TRBV7-9, the J call TRBJ2-5; 7 nucleotides line up with TRBD1. V dropped 1 base and J dropped 5; count of bases not matched to a gene: 4. From germline, CDR1 is SEHNR and CDR2 FQNEAQ (reference sequence). The CDR3 is made up of 14 amino acids. The CDR3 region has the DNA TGTGCCAGCAGCTTAGTGAGGGGGCAGGAGACCCAGTACTTC. Its protein product is CASSLVRGQETQYF.

The chain has TRBV19 and TRBJ2-7; possibly TRBD1 for D (5 bases). The CDR3 contains 13 residues. The V end was cut by 2 bases, the J end by 4 bases, with 9 bases between. CDR1 and CDR2 (germline): LNHDA, SQIVND (reference sequence). CDR3 bases: TGTGCCAGTAGTATACAGGGCCCGTACGAGCAGTACTTC. Translation gives CASSIQGPYEQYF.

The chain couples TRBV5-6 to TRBJ1-2; D not resolved. The CDR3 has 11 residues. Germline lookup yields CDR1 SGHDT and CDR2 YYEEEE. The V gene lost 3 bases and the J gene lost 5 bases, with 5 bases spanning the gap. CDR3 coding DNA: TGTGCCAGCAGCTCTCGGTATGGCTACACCTTC. Protein product: CASSSRYGYTF.

The gene calls are TRBV5-1 and TRBJ2-2; the D is unclear. Germline V gene lookup returns CDR1 SGHRS and CDR2 YFSETQ. Trimming removed 4 bases from V and 3 bases from J, with 13 bases in between. The CDR3 runs to 15 residues. The CDR3 region is CASSLKKGYTGELFF. DNA of the CDR3: TGCGCCAGCAGCCTTAAGAAAGGTTACACCGGGGAGCTGTTTTTT.

The chain combines TRBV7-3 with TRBJ2-3; TRBD1 is a possible D gene (6 bases). This CDR3 has 15 amino acids. The V and J ends lost 5 bases and 2 bases respectively, with 14 bases between them. CDR1 SGHTA and CDR2 FQGTGA come from the germline V gene. The CDR3 protein is CASSPGGRLTDTQYF. The CDR3 nucleotides are TGTGCCAGCAGCCCTGGGGGCAGGCTCACAGATACGCAGTATTTT. Drawing the rest from reference TRBV7-3 and TRBJ2-3, the complete variable domain is GAGVSQTPSNKVTEKGKYVELRCDPISGHTALYWYRQSLGQGPEFLIYFQGTGAADDSGLPNDRFFAVRPEGSVSTLKIQRTERGDSAVYLCASSPGGRLTDTQYFGPGTRLTVL.

The chain has TRBV6-5 and TRBJ1-1, with TRBD1 matching 9 bases. This CDR3 contains 15 residues. Trimming at V came to 0 bases and at J to 5 bases, leaving 4 bases not matched to a gene. Per germline, CDR1 MNHEY and CDR2 SVGAGI. CDR3 DNA: TGTGCCAGCAGTTACTCGCGGGGACAGGGTACTGAAGCTTTCTTT. This translates into CASSYSRGQGTEAFF.

The chain joins TRBV11-2 to TRBJ2-7, with TRBD2 matching over 10 bases. This CDR3 spans 13 amino acids. The germline CDR1 and CDR2 sequences are SGHAT and FQNNGV. After removal of 6 bases from V and 4 bases from J, the junction contained 3 bases not matched to a gene. CDR3 nucleotide sequence: TGTGCCAGCAGTCTAGCGGGAGCTTACGAGCAGTACTTC. Its translation: CASSLAGAYEQYF.

The V and J genes are TRBV6-5 and TRBJ2-3, with a weak D call TRBD2 (5 bases). V was trimmed by 0 bases and J by 1 base, leaving 5 bases between them. Germline values: CDR1 MNHEY, CDR2 SVGAGI. This CDR3 comprises 14 residues. CDR3 in amino acids: CASSYSSGTDTQYF. The CDR3 DNA reads TGTGCCAGCAGTTACTCTAGCGGCACAGATACGCAGTATTTT.

The rearrangement uses TRBV7-3 and TRBJ2-5; 7 nucleotides agree with TRBD2. Germline V gene data show CDR1 as SGHTA and CDR2 as FQGTGA. The CDR3 covers 13 residues. V lost 4 bases, J lost 2 bases, and 1 base stayed unmatched. CDR3 DNA sequence: TGTGCCAGCAGCTCGGGACTACAAGAGACCCAGTACTTC. Its translation is CASSSGLQETQYF.

The chain has TRBV13 and TRBJ2-5; 10 bases agree with TRBD2. The CDR3 runs to 16 residues. The V segment lost 4 bases and the J segment 2 bases; nucleotides outside the gene matches: 7. Germline loops: CDR1 PRHDT, CDR2 FYEKMQ (reference sequence). The CDR3 region has the DNA TGTGCCAGCAGCTCGAGACTAGCGGGTAGGCAAGAGACCCAGTACTTC. Encoded protein: CASSSRLAGRQETQYF.

This chain connects TRBV5-6 to TRBJ2-5, with 7 positions matching TRBD1. This CDR3 is 15 amino acids long. CDR1 and CDR2 from the germline V gene are SGHDT and YYEEEE. Trimming removed 4 bases from V and 1 base from J; junction bases left unmatched: 7. CDR3 DNA sequence: TGTGCCAGCAGCCCTGACAGGGTAGTCCAAGAGACCCAGTACTTC. Translating it yields CASSPDRVVQETQYF.

The chain combines TRBV27 with TRBJ2-1, with D possibly TRBD1 on 6 matching bases. CDR1 MNHEY and CDR2 SMNVEV come from the germline V gene (reference sequence). This CDR3 comprises 16 residues. The CDR3 DNA reads as TGTGCGGCCAGGGGTGGAACCGCCGGGCCCTACAATGAGCAGTTCTTC. Translated: CAARGGTAGPYNEQFF.

This clone was detected only once. The gene calls are TRBV28 and TRBJ2-1; D call uncertain. The CDR3 totals 13 residues. V shed 6 bases and J shed 0 bases, with 6 bases lying between them. The germline V gene has CDR1 MDHEN and CDR2 SYDVKM. This CDR3 reads CASSLRSYNEQFF. CDR3 nucleotide sequence: TGTGCCAGCAGCTTACGCTCCTACAATGAGCAGTTCTTC.